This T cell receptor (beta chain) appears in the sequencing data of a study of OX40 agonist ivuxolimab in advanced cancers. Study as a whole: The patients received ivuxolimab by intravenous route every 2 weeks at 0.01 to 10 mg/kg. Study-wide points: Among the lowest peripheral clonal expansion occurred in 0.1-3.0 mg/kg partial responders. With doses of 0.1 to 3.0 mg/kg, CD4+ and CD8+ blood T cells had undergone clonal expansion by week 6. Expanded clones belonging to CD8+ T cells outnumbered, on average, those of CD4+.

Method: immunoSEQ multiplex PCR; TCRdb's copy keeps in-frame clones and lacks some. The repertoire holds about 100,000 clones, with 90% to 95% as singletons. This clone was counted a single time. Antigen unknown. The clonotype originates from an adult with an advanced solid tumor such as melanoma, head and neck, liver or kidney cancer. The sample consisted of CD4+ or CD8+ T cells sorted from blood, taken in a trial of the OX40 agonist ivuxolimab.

The CDR3 bases are TGTGCCTGGAGGGGCTACAATGAGCAGTTCTTC. Its translation is CAWRGYNEQFF. The chain combines TRBV30 with TRBJ2-1, with unresolved D. The germline CDR1 and CDR2 sequences are GTSNPN and SVGIG (reference sequence). The CDR3 sequence is 11 residues long. V was clipped by 3 bases and J by 3 bases, with 3 bases between them. The full variable domain, with the rest looked up from reference TRBV30 and TRBJ2-1, is SQTIHQWPATLVQPVGSPLSLECTVEGTSNPNLYWYRQAAGRGLQLLFYSVGIGQISSEVPQNLSASRPQDRQFILSSKKLLLSDSGFYLCAWRGYNEQFFGPGTRLTVL.